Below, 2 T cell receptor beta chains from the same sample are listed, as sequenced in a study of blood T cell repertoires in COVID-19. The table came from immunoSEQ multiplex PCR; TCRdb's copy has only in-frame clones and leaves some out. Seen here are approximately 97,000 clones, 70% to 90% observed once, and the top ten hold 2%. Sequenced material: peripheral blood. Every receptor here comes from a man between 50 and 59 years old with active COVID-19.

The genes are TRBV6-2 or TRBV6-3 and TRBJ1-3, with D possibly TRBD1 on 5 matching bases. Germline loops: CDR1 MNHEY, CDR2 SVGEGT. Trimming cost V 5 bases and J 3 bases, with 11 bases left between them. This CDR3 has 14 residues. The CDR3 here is CASSQPGGGNTIYF. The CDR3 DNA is TGTGCCAGCAGTCAGCCCGGGGGTGGAAACACCATATATTTT.

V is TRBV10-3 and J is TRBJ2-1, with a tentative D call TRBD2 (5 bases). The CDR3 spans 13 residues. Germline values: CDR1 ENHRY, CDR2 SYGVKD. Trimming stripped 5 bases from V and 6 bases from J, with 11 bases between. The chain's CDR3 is CAISPGSRNEQFF. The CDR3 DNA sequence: TGTGCCATCAGTCCGGGGTCTCGCAATGAGCAGTTCTTC.